Detailed here is one TCR beta chain. This record comes from a study of blood T cell repertoires in COVID-19. The wider study: Nucleic acid was either cDNA or gDNA, and it came from T cells, B-cell-depleted T cells, or PBMCs.

Method: immunoSEQ multiplex PCR; TCRdb's copy keeps in-frame clones and lacks some. The table has some 74,000 clones, around 90% seen once; the top ten hold 6.5% to 8%. V shed 4 bases, J shed 4 bases, and the junction held 9 bases outside the gene matches. Germline CDR1 SGHDN, CDR2 FVKESK. CDR3 length equals 15 residues. V gene TRBV14 combines with J gene TRBJ2-7, with 8 bases matching TRBD1. Sequences were obtained from peripheral blood. The sequence was collected from a man in his fifties or sixties with active COVID-19. CDR3 in DNA: TGTGCCAGCAGCCGACGACAGGGGCTGGGGTACGAGCAGTACTTC. Its protein is CASSRRQGLGYEQYF.